These 28 T cell receptor beta chains originate from one sample sequenced in a study of blood T cell repertoires in COVID-19 (dated by TCRdb to 2020 to 2022). Receptors were amplified or captured by the immunoSEQ multiplex PCR assay. Here the immuneACCESS table is served through TCRdb, limited to in-frame sequences with V and J called. Missing clones are a known gap in these copies; in checked studies unresolved V genes cover under half, and the rest lacks a known reason. The sample data list more than 100,000 clones, and 88% of these were observed just once. Of the sample, approximately 2.3% falls within the top ten clones. Sequencing was performed on peripheral blood. These receptors were collected from a man aged 65-85 years with active COVID-19.

This chain joins TRBV18 and TRBJ1-1; 8 bases align to TRBD1. The germline V gene encodes CDR1 KGHSH and CDR2 LQKENI. There are 16 residues in the CDR3. J was trimmed by 5 bases and V by 3 bases; bases with no gene match: 11. In DNA form, the CDR3 reads TGTGCCAGCTCACCGCTCGGGACAGGAAGAAGGACTGAAGCTTTCTTT. This codes for CASSPLGTGRRTEAFF.

The J gene is TRBJ1-1, the V gene TRBV5-1; 7 nucleotides match TRBD1. Trimming at V came to 4 bases and at J to 0 bases, leaving 3 bases not matched to a gene. The CDR3 runs to 14 residues. From germline, CDR1 is SGHRS and CDR2 YFSETQ. The CDR3 DNA reads TGCGCCAGCAGCCGGGGACAGATGAACACTGAAGCTTTCTTT. Its protein product is CASSRGQMNTEAFF.

J is TRBJ1-1 and V is TRBV19, with 7 nucleotides matching TRBD1. The CDR3 runs to 15 residues. Germline values: CDR1 LNHDA, CDR2 SQIVND (reference sequence). With 7 bases clipped from V and 6 bases from J, the junction kept 14 bases outside the gene matches. CDR3 region: CASTPHPGGWAEAFF. CDR3 bases: TGTGCCAGTACCCCCCACCCAGGGGGTTGGGCTGAAGCTTTCTTT.

V and J are TRBV14 and TRBJ2-6, with a possible D match to TRBD1 (5 bases). V was pared by 8 bases and J by 2 bases, with 13 bases between. There are 15 residues in the CDR3. Germline CDR1 is SGHDN and CDR2 is FVKESK. CDR3 sequence: CASSRELAGANVLTF. CDR3 sequence (DNA): TGTGCCAGCTCCAGGGAATTGGCTGGGGCCAACGTCCTGACTTTC.

This chain uses TRBV14 with TRBJ1-4; 7 bases map to TRBD1. CDR1 SGHDN and CDR2 FVKESK come from the germline V gene. The length of the CDR3 is 16 residues. J gave up 3 bases and V 3 bases, and 7 bases lay outside the gene matches. The CDR3 protein is CASSQGIGTANEKLFF. CDR3 nucleotide sequence: TGTGCCAGCAGCCAGGGAATCGGGACAGCTAATGAAAAACTGTTTTTT.

This clone occurred once. The chain carries TRBV18 and TRBJ1-1; weak D call: TRBD1 (5 bases). In germline, CDR1 is KGHSH, CDR2 LQKENI. This CDR3 is built from 16 residues. Deletions cut 0 bases from V and 1 base from J, with 12 bases between. The CDR3 protein is CASSPPGGGKNTEAFF. The CDR3 coding sequence is TGTGCCAGCTCACCACCGGGCGGGGGAAAGAACACTGAAGCTTTCTTT.

The genes are TRBV5-8 and TRBJ2-3; D is uncertain. Germline loops: CDR1 SGHTS, CDR2 YDEGEE. The CDR3 extends over 12 amino acids. The germline V and J ends were trimmed by 0 bases and 8 bases, with 7 bases remaining between them. CDR3: CASSLAASTQYF. The CDR3 nucleotides read TGTGCCAGCAGCTTGGCCGCGAGTACGCAGTATTTT. Full variable domain (missing parts from reference TRBV5-8 and TRBJ2-3): EAGVTQSPTHLIKTRGQQATLRCSPISGHTSVYWYQQALGLGLQFLLWYDEGEERNRGNFPPRFSGRQFPNYSSELNVNALELEDSALYLCASSLAASTQYFGPGTRLTVL.

This chain links TRBV30 with TRBJ1-5, with D hard to call. The CDR3 sequence is 13 residues long. V was trimmed by 0 bases and J by 3 bases, leaving 6 bases between them. Germline V gives CDR1 GTSNPN, CDR2 SVGIG (reference sequence). The CDR3 sequence is CAWSVEVNQPQHF. The CDR3 DNA follows: TGTGCCTGGAGTGTAGAGGTCAATCAGCCCCAGCATTTT.

The chain joins TRBV6-5 to TRBJ2-3; D perhaps matches TRBD2 (6 bases). Germline V gene sequence: CDR1 MNHEY, CDR2 SVGAGI. The CDR3 has 15 amino acids. Trimming cost V 5 bases and J 4 bases, with 16 bases left between them. The CDR3 sequence is CASSLVGGLPDTQYF. The CDR3 coding sequence is TGTGCCAGCAGTCTGGTGGGAGGTTTACCAGATACGCAGTATTTT.

The genes are TRBV19 and TRBJ2-1, with a possible D match to TRBD2 (5 bases). This CDR3 is 12 amino acids long. Germline assignment: CDR1 LNHDA and CDR2 SQIVND (reference sequence). Trimming removed 4 bases at V and 9 bases at J, with 10 bases between. The CDR3 DNA sequence: TGTGCCAGTAGTAGGTCTAGCTTTGAGCAGTTCTTC. Its protein is CASSRSSFEQFF.

The V call is TRBV7-9, the J call TRBJ2-1; 7 nucleotides align to TRBD2. Germline values: CDR1 SEHNR, CDR2 FQNEAQ (reference sequence). The V gene end was trimmed by 5 bases and the J gene end by 8 bases; junction bases not matched to a gene: 12. The CDR3 is made up of 15 amino acids. The CDR3 coding sequence is TGTGCCAGCAGCAGGAGCGGGACTAAAGGCGATGAGCAGTTCTTC. Amino acids: CASSRSGTKGDEQFF.

V is TRBV5-1 and J is TRBJ2-3, with 12 bases fitting TRBD1. This CDR3 is 16 amino acids long. The germline CDR1 and CDR2 sequences are SGHRS and YFSETQ. The junction had 8 bases not matched to a gene; V was cut back by 5 bases and J by 4 bases. The CDR3 nucleotides are TGCGCCAGCAGTCGCGGGACAGGGGGCATCGCAGATACGCAGTATTTT. As protein: CASSRGTGGIADTQYF. The full variable domain, in which reference TRBV5-1 and TRBJ2-3 provide the parts outside the CDR3, is KAGVTQTPRYLIKTRGQQVTLSCSPISGHRSVSWYQQTPGQGLQFLFEYFSETQRNKGNFPGRFSGRQFSNSRSEMNVSTLELGDSALYLCASSRGTGGIADTQYFGPGTRLTVL.

The CDR3 DNA reads as TGTGCCGCCCAGGGGGCGCCTAATGAAAAACTGTTTTTT. This encodes CAAQGAPNEKLFF. The chain employs TRBV19 and TRBJ1-4; TRBD1 matches at 8 bases. The CDR3 loop spans 13 amino acids. V was pared by 11 bases and J by 3 bases, with 5 bases of the junction left unmatched. CDR1 and CDR2 (germline): LNHDA, SQIVND (reference sequence).

There are a few counts of this clone. The chain is built from TRBV19 and TRBJ1-1, with D maybe TRBD1 (6 bases). V lost 4 bases to trimming and J lost 3 bases, with 15 bases between them. The CDR3 is 15 amino acids. Germline V CDR1 and CDR2: LNHDA, SQIVND (reference sequence). For the CDR3, the DNA is TGTGCCAGTAGTAAGGGGGGGCTGAGATACACTGAAGCTTTCTTT. Amino acid sequence: CASSKGGLRYTEAFF.

This clone showed up just once. The V call is TRBV11-2, the J call TRBJ2-7; 14 bases map to TRBD2. V lost 5 bases and J lost 4; bases outside the gene matches: 7. CDR1 and CDR2 (germline): SGHAT, FQNNGV. This CDR3 comprises 16 residues. The CDR3 loop reads CASSLAGTSGRYEQYF. The DNA for the CDR3 is TGTGCCAGCAGCCTTGCAGGGACTAGCGGGAGATACGAGCAGTACTTC. The full variable domain, in which reference TRBV11-2 and TRBJ2-7 provide the parts outside the CDR3, is EAGVAQSPRYKIIEKRQSVAFWCNPISGHATLYWYQQILGQGPKLLIQFQNNGVVDDSQLPKDRFSAERLKGVDSTLKIQPAKLEDSAVYLCASSLAGTSGRYEQYFGPGTRLTVT.

The chain has TRBV7-2 and TRBJ2-1, with TRBD1 identical over 9 bases. Per the germline V gene, CDR1 is SGHTA and CDR2 is FQGNSA. V was clipped by 5 bases and J by 5 bases; unmatched bases: 7. CDR3 length equals 15 residues. The CDR3 here is CASSRFGTGNNEQFF. The CDR3 bases are TGTGCCAGCAGCCGTTTTGGGACAGGGAACAATGAGCAGTTCTTC.

This chain connects TRBV21-1 to TRBJ1-2. TRBV21-1 constitutes a pseudogene. The CDR3 is 12 residues long. The CDR3 nucleotides are TGTGCCAGCAGGGAGGGTTTTTATGGCTACACCTTC. Its protein is CASREGFYGYTF.

The chain is built from TRBV27 and TRBJ1-6; tentative D call: TRBD1 (5 bases). The CDR3 has 12 residues. The V gene lost 6 bases and the J gene lost 13 bases, with 13 bases spanning the gap. Germline lookup yields CDR1 MNHEY and CDR2 SMNVEV (reference sequence). CDR3 nucleotide sequence: TGTGCCAGCAGCCGGGGCGGGGGGCCCCTCCACTTT. It is translated as CASSRGGGPLHF.

This clone was observed a single time. This chain uses TRBV7-3 with TRBJ2-7; TRBD2 aligns across 13 bases. This CDR3 spans 16 amino acids. Trimming took 7 bases from V and 3 from J; bases not matched to a gene: 9. CDR1 is SGHTA, CDR2 FQGTGA, per germline. CDR3 loop: CASTRTSGRPIYEQYF. The CDR3 nucleotides read TGTGCCAGCACCCGGACTAGCGGGAGACCTATCTACGAGCAGTACTTC.

The chain carries TRBV1 and TRBJ2-1; TRBD2 was called by the table and not checked on the DNA. TRBV1 is a listed pseudogene. CDR3 length: 13 amino acids. CDR3 DNA: TGCACCAGAGTCGGGGGAGTGAAGGGTGAGCAGTTCTTC. Translated: CTRVGGVKGEQFF.

This clone was found a few times. The chain uses TRBV19 and TRBJ1-5; a weak D match, TRBD1 (5 bases). Germline lookup yields CDR1 LNHDA and CDR2 SQIVND (reference sequence). CDR3 length equals 15 residues. Trimming took 3 bases from V and 6 from J, leaving 15 bases between them. CDR3 bases: TGTGCCAGTAGTATGGGGCCAGGCTTAGTTCAGCCCCAGCATTTT. Translation: CASSMGPGLVQPQHF. Together with reference TRBV19 and TRBJ1-5, the CDR3 gives the full variable domain: DGGITQSPKYLFRKEGQNVTLSCEQNLNHDAMYWYRQDPGQGLRLIYYSQIVNDFQKGDIAEGYSVSREKKESFPLTVTSAQKNPTAFYLCASSMGPGLVQPQHFGDGTRLSIL.

The chain has TRBV5-1 and TRBJ1-6; the D is unclear. With 4 bases removed from V and 5 bases from J, the gap between germline ends came to 16 bases. This CDR3 has 16 residues. CDR1 and CDR2 from the germline V gene are SGHRS and YFSETQ. CDR3 in DNA: TGCGCCAGCAGCACCCAATCCGGGGTCAATAATTCACCCCTCCACTTT. Protein product: CASSTQSGVNNSPLHF. The full variable domain, rest sourced from reference TRBV5-1 and TRBJ1-6, is KAGVTQTPRYLIKTRGQQVTLSCSPISGHRSVSWYQQTPGQGLQFLFEYFSETQRNKGNFPGRFSGRQFSNSRSEMNVSTLELGDSALYLCASSTQSGVNNSPLHFGNGTRLTVT.

A remark on this clone: At one of its ends the junction is not consistent with the germline gene, which may arise from a read error. The chain is built from TRBV5-4 and TRBJ2-1; 11 bases are shared with TRBD2. This CDR3 contains 15 residues. Germline loops: CDR1 SGHNT, CDR2 YYREEE (reference sequence). DNA for the CDR3: TGTGCCAGCAGCCTGACTAGCGGGACTTACAATAAGCAGTTCTTC. Its translation is CASSLTSGTYNKQFF.

The gene calls are TRBV7-9 and TRBJ2-3, with TRBD2 matching 9 bases. Germline V lookup: CDR1 SEHNR, CDR2 FQNEAQ (reference sequence). This CDR3 is 17 amino acids long. Germline trimming cut 2 bases from V and 6 bases from J; bases unmatched to any gene: 12. The CDR3 is CASSLKKGVAGADTQYF. The CDR3 DNA sequence: TGTGCCAGCAGCTTAAAAAAGGGGGTAGCGGGAGCTGATACGCAGTATTTT. The full variable domain, with the rest looked up from reference TRBV7-9 and TRBJ2-3, is DTGVSQNPRHKITKRGQNVTFRCDPISEHNRLYWYRQTLGQGPEFLTYFQNEAQLEKSRLLSDRFSAERPKGSFSTLEIQRTEQGDSAMYLCASSLKKGVAGADTQYFGPGTRLTVL.

The rearrangement uses TRBV6-1 and TRBJ2-1, with D tentatively TRBD2 (6 bases). The ends were cut back, 3 bases at V and 1 base at J, with 10 bases in the middle. From germline, CDR1 is MNHNS and CDR2 SASEGT. The CDR3 length is 15 residues. For the CDR3, the DNA is TGTGCCAGCAGTGACGGGACTCGGTCCTACAATGAGCAGTTCTTC. This sequence encodes CASSDGTRSYNEQFF.

This chain links TRBV3-1 (or the pseudogene TRBV3-2) with TRBJ2-5; 7 bases map to TRBD1. The V gene end was trimmed by 1 base and the J gene end by 5 bases; junction bases not matched to a gene: 4. There are 14 residues in the CDR3. Germline-derived CDR1 and CDR2 are LGHDT and YNNKEL (reference sequence). The CDR3 DNA is TGTGCCAGCAGCCAAGGGTACAGGGGCGAGACCCAGTACTTC. Protein sequence: CASSQGYRGETQYF.

J is TRBJ2-1 and V is TRBV5-1, with TRBD2 matching over 12 bases. The CDR3 covers 15 residues. Germline V gene data show CDR1 as SGHRS and CDR2 as YFSETQ. V shed 0 bases, J shed 7 bases, and the junction held 2 bases outside the gene matches. This chain's CDR3 is CASSLGLAGANEQFF. CDR3 nucleotides: TGCGCCAGCAGCTTGGGACTAGCGGGAGCTAATGAGCAGTTCTTC.

V gene TRBV11-2 combines with J gene TRBJ1-3; D perhaps matches TRBD1 (5 bases). Trimming left V 5 bases short and J 2 bases short, with 10 bases between. Germline CDR1 SGHAT, CDR2 FQNNGV. CDR3 length equals 14 residues. CDR3 protein: CASSLYRTGNTIYF. CDR3 in DNA: TGTGCCAGCAGCCTATACAGGACTGGAAACACCATATATTTT.